Listed below are T cell receptor beta chains from one sample, sequenced in a study of T cells after yellow fever vaccination. One entry per CDR3 protein results from TCRdb running MiXCR on the 5' RACE reads. Of just under 600,000 distinct CDR3 sequences listed, approximately 15% are singletons. Sequencing used PBMCs, obtained on the day of the yellow fever booster vaccination. These TCRs come from a man aged 25 to 45 who received the YFV17D yellow fever vaccine. Each CDR3 is given with its conserved first and last residue. Each record gives: D gene, J gene, V gene, clone size, CDR3 protein, CDR3 DNA. A D gene is named only where the DNA matches it firmly. Size is omitted from some rows. Given values are once, few, many or a class for expanded clones.

>.|TRBJ2-1|TRBV5-4|.
CASSGSGSGSYNEQFF
TGTGCCAGCAGCGGGAGCGGCTCTGGCTCCTACAATGAGCAGTTCTTC
>.|TRBJ2-4|TRBV5-1|many
CASIGPGTNIQYF
TGCGCCAGCATAGGCCCCGGGACCAACATTCAGTACTTC
>.|TRBJ2-3|TRBV14|.
CASSQPIDRARGTDTQYF
TGTGCCAGCAGCCAACCGATCGACAGAGCTCGGGGCACAGATACGCAGTATTTT
>TRBD2|TRBJ2-1|TRBV4-3|.
CASSVGPGLAGGTEQFF
TGCGCCAGCAGCGTAGGGCCCGGACTAGCGGGAGGAACTGAGCAGTTCTTC
>TRBD2|TRBJ2-1|TRBV19|few
CASSSRGLASGYNEQFF
TGTGCCAGTAGTTCTCGGGGACTAGCCTCGGGATACAATGAGCAGTTCTTC
>.|TRBJ1-5|TRBV19|few
CASSIFAGDSNQPQHF
TGTGCCAGTAGTATTTTCGCAGGGGATAGCAATCAGCCCCAGCATTTT
>.|TRBJ2-3|TRBV7-2|few
CASSSRKWVTDTQYF
TGTGCCAGCAGCTCTCGGAAGTGGGTGACAGATACGCAGTATTTT
>.|TRBJ2-7|TRBV24-1|few
CANRILVLEQYF
TGTGCCAACAGGATTTTAGTGTTGGAGCAGTACTTC
>.|TRBJ2-3|TRBV5-1|many
CASSYQGRDTQYF
TGCGCCAGCAGCTACCAGGGTCGCGATACGCAGTATTTT
>TRBD2|TRBJ2-1|TRBV4-3|.
CASSQQEAGGEDEQFF
TGCGCCAGCAGCCAACAGGAAGCGGGGGGGGAGGACGAGCAGTTCTTC
>.|TRBJ2-3|TRBV28|few
CASNPGAAPVEAQYF
TGTGCCAGCAACCCAGGGGCCGCCCCAGTGGAGGCGCAGTATTTT
>.|TRBJ2-3|TRBV7-2|.
CASSTRPPPGSDTQYF
TGTGCCAGCAGCACCCGACCGCCCCCCGGATCAGATACGCAGTATTTT
>TRBD1|TRBJ1-6|TRBV5-1|few
CASSLDRRTGNSPLHF
TGCGCCAGCAGCTTGGACCGGAGGACAGGGAATTCACCCCTCCACTTT
>.|TRBJ2-5|TRBV5-8|few
CASSLEGDYLATQYF
TGTGCCAGCAGCTTGGAGGGGGACTACCTGGCGACCCAGTACTTC
>TRBD2|TRBJ2-4|TRBV2|few
CASSAGVNIQYF
TGTGCCAGCTCGGCGGGAGTTAACATTCAGTACTTC
>.|TRBJ1-1|TRBV25-1|few
CASSEEGGGTEAFF
TGTGCCAGCAGTGAAGAAGGGGGAGGTACTGAAGCTTTCTTT
>TRBD1|TRBJ2-7|TRBV18|few
CASSPRGRRPTGDYEQYF
TGTGCCAGCTCACCGAGGGGGCGGCGTCCGACAGGGGACTACGAGCAGTACTTC
>TRBD2|TRBJ2-1|TRBV2|.
CASSLPPGLAGENEQFF
TGTGCCAGCAGCCTACCTCCGGGACTAGCGGGAGAAAATGAGCAGTTCTTC
>.|TRBJ2-7|TRBV27|.
CASSLSPSYEQYF
TGTGCCAGCAGTCTCTCCCCATCCTACGAGCAGTACTTC
>.|TRBJ1-3|TRBV30|once
CAWSVRGLGNTIYF
TGTGCCTGGAGTGTACGCGGATTAGGAAACACCATATATTTT
>.|TRBJ2-3|TRBV20-1|.
CSADLDTSTDMQYF
TGCAGTGCGGACTTGGACACTAGCACAGATATGCAGTATTTT
>.|TRBJ1-6|TRBV18|few
CASSPGTSRANSPLHF
TGTGCCAGCTCACCGGGGACGTCCAGGGCAAATTCACCCCTCCACTTT
>.|TRBJ2-5|TRBV6-5|few
CASLSTGTQYF
TGTGCCAGCCTAAGCACTGGGACCCAGTACTTC
>TRBD2|TRBJ2-1|TRBV20-1|.
CCARVPTTSGRYNEQFF
TGCTGTGCTAGAGTCCCTACGACTAGCGGGAGGTACAATGAGCAGTTCTTC
>TRBD2|TRBJ2-7|TRBV7-2|few
CASSLFSSGAYEQYF
TGTGCCAGCAGCTTATTTTCTAGCGGAGCCTACGAGCAGTACTTC
>.|TRBJ1-5|TRBV20-1|few
CSAAHRHLSQPQHF
TGCAGTGCCGCGCACAGGCATCTCTCTCAGCCCCAGCATTTT
>.|TRBJ1-1|TRBV20-1|.
CSALLDGGTEAFF
TGCAGTGCCCTCCTTGATGGGGGCACTGAAGCTTTCTTT